This T cell receptor (beta chain) was documented in a study of breast tumors, draining lymph nodes, adjacent tissues. Study-wide results and limits: The data were judged consistent with most tumor T cells coming from lymph node and expanding in tumor. Tumor T cell lymph node origin was a supported hypothesis, not proven.

Of note for this clonotype: Antigen unknown.

TCRdb itself ran the multiplex PCR reads through MiXCR, one entry per CDR3 protein. Seen here are around 110,000 distinct CDR3 sequences, about 29% observed once, and the top ten hold approximately 5.4%. CDR3 length: 14 amino acids. Trimming shortened V by 5 bases and J by 8 bases, and 21 bases separated the two germline ends. Germline values: CDR1 GTSNPN, CDR2 SVGIG (reference sequence). Axillary draining lymph nodes of breast cancer patients supplied the node samples. The origin of this receptor is a female donor with breast cancer. Some clones in this sample may be carry-over from other donors' samples. The sequenced material came from axillary lymph node tissue. V is TRBV30 and J is TRBJ1-2; tentative D call: TRBD1 (5 bases). The CDR3 DNA sequence: TGTGCCTGGCGGGGCGACAGCTTTGTTGGGGGCTACACCTTC. Its protein product is CAWRGDSFVGGYTF.